The 30 T cell receptor beta chains reported below all come from one sample, sequenced in a study of T cells in Graves' hyperthyroidism and ophthalmopathy. TCR beta CDR3 sequences were amplified from RNA transcripts. HTBI primers drove first-round RT-PCR of the TCR CDR3. TCRdb reprocessed the multiplex PCR reads via MiXCR and lists one record per CDR3 protein. The top ten clones hold approximately 13% of a sample with a few hundred thousand distinct CDR3 sequences, around 13% of them seen once. The sequencing sample was made of blood. Receptors originate from a woman aged 40 to 50 with Graves' hyperthyroidism.

The chain's CDR3 is CASSFIEAFF. The CDR3 coding sequence is TGTGCCAGCAGCTTCATTGAAGCTTTCTTT. This chain joins TRBV7-9 and TRBJ1-1, with D unresolved. Germline V gene lookup returns CDR1 SEHNR and CDR2 FQNEAQ (reference sequence). V lost 3 bases and J 7 bases, leaving 3 bases between the germline ends. The CDR3 has 10 residues.

This clonotype turned up a few times. This chain connects TRBV6-1 to TRBJ2-3; D unclear. V lost 5 bases, J lost 1 base, and 7 bases lay in between. Germline V lookup: CDR1 MNHNS, CDR2 SASEGT. The CDR3 consists of 13 residues. DNA of the CDR3: TGTGCCAGCAGTTCCCAGCGCACAGATACGCAGTATTTT. Protein: CASSSQRTDTQYF.

A single count supports this clonotype. This chain links TRBV20-1 with TRBJ1-3; no definite D call. The CDR3 length is 15 residues. V was pared by 3 bases and J by 0 bases, with 12 bases between. The germline V gene encodes CDR1 DFQATT and CDR2 SNEGSKA (reference sequence). CDR3 nucleotide sequence: TGCAGTGCTAGTGGCATTTCAGGCTCTGGAAACACCATATATTTT. Its translation is CSASGISGSGNTIYF.

This clonotype has at least ten counts. The chain carries TRBV20-1 and TRBJ2-3, with 11 bases aligning to TRBD1. CDR1 and CDR2 (germline): DFQATT, SNEGSKA (reference sequence). The CDR3 length is 14 residues. V gave up 6 bases and J gave up 4 bases; unmatched junction bases: 6. The CDR3 sequence is CSAPGQGASDTQYF. The CDR3 DNA reads as TGCAGTGCGCCCGGACAGGGGGCCTCAGATACGCAGTATTTT.

The table lists this clonotype with many counts. The chain combines TRBV19 with TRBJ2-7, with D possibly being TRBD1 (5 bases). V lost 0 bases and J 6 bases, leaving 15 bases between the germline ends. This CDR3 is built from 15 residues. Germline V gene data show CDR1 as LNHDA and CDR2 as SQIVND (reference sequence). The CDR3 loop is CASSIDHSQGAEQYF. The CDR3 DNA is TGTGCCAGTAGTATAGATCATAGTCAAGGGGCCGAGCAGTACTTC.

The chain couples TRBV18 to TRBJ2-7; 7 nucleotides line up with TRBD2. V lost 3 bases, J lost 0 bases, and 11 bases stayed unmatched. This CDR3 has 17 residues. CDR1 is KGHSH, CDR2 LQKENI, per germline. DNA for the CDR3: TGTGCCAGCTCACCTCGTCTACTAGCGCGTAGCTCCTACGAGCAGTACTTC. Amino acids: CASSPRLLARSSYEQYF. Full variable domain (rest looked up from reference TRBV18 and TRBJ2-7): NAGVMQNPRHLVRRRGQEARLRCSPMKGHSHVYWYRQLPEEGLKFMVYLQKENIIDESGMPKERFSAEFPKEGPSILRIQQVVRGDSAAYFCASSPRLLARSSYEQYFGPGTRLTVT.

The rearrangement uses TRBV27 and TRBJ2-3, with TRBD1 matching 7 bases. Germline V CDR1 and CDR2: MNHEY, SMNVEV (reference sequence). The CDR3 extends over 19 amino acids. With 0 bases clipped from V and 0 bases from J, the junction kept 12 bases outside the gene matches. CDR3 loop: CASSLSGGVGTESTDTQYF. The CDR3 region has the DNA TGTGCCAGCAGTTTATCGGGCGGAGTGGGGACAGAAAGCACAGATACGCAGTATTTT.

The gene calls are TRBV7-9 and TRBJ1-4; perhaps TRBD1 as D (5 bases). In germline, CDR1 is SEHNR, CDR2 FQNEAQ (reference sequence). This CDR3 spans 15 amino acids. Trimming pared 3 bases from V and 6 bases from J, leaving 14 bases between. The CDR3 DNA sequence: TGTGCCAGCAGCTTCCTTGGAGGGGTTGATGAAAAACTGTTTTTT. The encoded protein is CASSFLGGVDEKLFF.

The chain carries TRBV19 and TRBJ1-5; D is ambiguous. The V end lost 4 bases, the J end lost 2 bases, and 9 bases lay between the germline ends. Germline-derived CDR1 and CDR2 are LNHDA and SQIVND (reference sequence). This CDR3 has 14 residues. The CDR3 DNA sequence: TGTGCCAGTAGTAAGGAAGGTGGCAATCAGCCCCAGCATTTT. Its protein is CASSKEGGNQPQHF.

The sample holds many counts of this clonotype. The chain employs TRBV5-1 and TRBJ2-2; D remains unclear. V lost 0 bases and J 5 bases, leaving 5 bases between the germline ends. Looked up from germline, CDR1 is SGHRS and CDR2 is YFSETQ. CDR3 size: 13 residues. The CDR3 reads CASSLVVTGELFF. For the CDR3, the DNA is TGCGCCAGCAGCTTGGTGGTTACCGGGGAGCTGTTTTTT.

The CDR3 reads CASSEVLEGNEQFF. CDR3 in DNA: TGCGCCAGCAGCGAGGTTCTTGAGGGCAATGAGCAGTTCTTC. This rearrangement joins TRBV5-1 to TRBJ2-1; weak D call: TRBD2 (5 bases). V lost 4 bases and J lost 6, with 14 bases in between. CDR3 length: 14 amino acids. Germline-derived CDR1 and CDR2 are SGHRS and YFSETQ. Together with reference TRBV5-1 and TRBJ2-1, the CDR3 gives the full variable domain: KAGVTQTPRYLIKTRGQQVTLSCSPISGHRSVSWYQQTPGQGLQFLFEYFSETQRNKGNFPGRFSGRQFSNSRSEMNVSTLELGDSALYLCASSEVLEGNEQFFGPGTRLTVL.

This sequence joins TRBV20-1 and TRBJ2-5, with D possibly matching TRBD2 (5 bases). Trimming left V 0 bases short and J 4 bases short, with 12 bases between. Germline values: CDR1 DFQATT, CDR2 SNEGSKA (reference sequence). The CDR3 has 14 residues. CDR3 DNA: TGCAGTGCTAGAGATGGCATAGGGAGAGAGACCCAGTACTTC. Translation: CSARDGIGRETQYF.

In this sample, this clonotype turned up many times. The junction shows a germline mismatch at one end, possibly a read error. This rearrangement joins TRBV18 to TRBJ2-1; the match to TRBD2 covers 9 bases. The CDR3 has 14 residues. Looked up from germline, CDR1 is KGHSH and CDR2 is LQKENI. CDR3 loop: CASSPGLADNEQFF. The DNA for the CDR3 is TGCGCCAGCAGCCCGGGACTAGCAGACAATGAGCAGTTCTTC.

The chain couples TRBV5-6 to TRBJ2-1; a weak D match, TRBD2 (7 bases). This CDR3 is 17 amino acids long. The germline V and J ends were trimmed by 4 bases and 6 bases, with 23 bases remaining between them. CDR1 and CDR2 (germline): SGHDT, YYEEEE. CDR3 coding DNA: TGTGCCAGCAGCCTGGGGGCGGGCCGGGGGGCGCGCAATGAGCAGTTCTTC. Residues: CASSLGAGRGARNEQFF. Full variable domain (outside the CDR3, taken from reference TRBV5-6 and TRBJ2-1): DAGVTQSPTHLIKTRGQQVTLRCSPKSGHDTVSWYQQALGQGPQFIFQYYEEEERQRGNFPDRFSGHQFPNYSSELNVNALLLGDSALYLCASSLGAGRGARNEQFFGPGTRLTVL.

This clonotype showed up just a few times. V gene TRBV5-1 combines with J gene TRBJ1-1; TRBD1 aligns across 8 bases. The junction had 5 bases not matched to a gene; V was cut back by 3 bases and J by 4 bases. This CDR3 contains 14 residues. The germline CDR1 and CDR2 sequences are SGHRS and YFSETQ. The CDR3 here is CASSSTGGPTEAFF. The CDR3 DNA follows: TGCGCCAGCAGCTCTACAGGGGGTCCCACTGAAGCTTTCTTT.

The sample holds many counts of this clonotype. The V and J genes are TRBV28 and TRBJ2-7; D gene uncertain. This CDR3 is built from 15 residues. Germline lookup yields CDR1 MDHEN and CDR2 SYDVKM. V shed 8 bases and J shed 4 bases, with 21 bases lying between them. The CDR3 bases are TGTGCCAGCCTCGGACCTAAAAGCGTTCTTTACGAGCAGTACTTC. Its translation is CASLGPKSVLYEQYF.

The chain couples TRBV19 to TRBJ2-2; 8 bases line up with TRBD2. The ends lost 5 bases at V and 1 base at J; junction bases unmatched: 3. This CDR3 is 15 amino acids long. From germline, CDR1 is LNHDA and CDR2 SQIVND (reference sequence). This CDR3 is CASSYSGKNTGELFF. Here the CDR3 DNA reads TGTGCCAGTAGTTATAGCGGGAAGAACACCGGGGAGCTGTTTTTT.

This clonotype was counted a few times. The chain couples TRBV4-1 to TRBJ2-3; D not certain. V gave up 3 bases and J gave up 0 bases, with 19 bases separating them. This CDR3 is built from 18 residues. CDR1 MGHRA and CDR2 YSYEKL come from the germline V gene. The CDR3 loop reads CASSHSASSQTSTDTQYF. As DNA, the CDR3 is TGCGCCAGCAGCCACAGTGCTAGTTCACAGACTAGCACAGATACGCAGTATTTT.

This clonotype was seen a few times. This chain links TRBV28 with TRBJ2-7; maybe TRBD1 (7 bases). The germline V gene encodes CDR1 MDHEN and CDR2 SYDVKM. The CDR3 has 14 amino acids. Trimming pared 1 base from V and 7 bases from J, leaving 14 bases between. The CDR3 sequence: CASSLSGGSREQYF. The CDR3 DNA is TGTGCCAGCAGTTTATCAGGGGGGTCTAGGGAGCAGTACTTC.

The rearrangement joins TRBV20-1 to TRBJ2-7, with D hard to call. From germline, CDR1 is DFQATT and CDR2 SNEGSKA (reference sequence). Trimming removed 6 bases from V and 2 bases from J, with 17 bases in between. The CDR3 is 14 residues long. The CDR3 DNA reads TGCAGTGCACCGAAGATGATAGGCCCCTACGAGCAGTACTTC. Its translation: CSAPKMIGPYEQYF.

There are many counts of this clonotype. V gene TRBV7-9 combines with J gene TRBJ2-4; TRBD2 aligns across 8 bases. Trimming cost V 2 bases and J 7 bases; bases outside gene matches: 10. This CDR3 has 16 residues. CDR1 is SEHNR and CDR2 is FQNEAQ in the germline V gene (reference sequence). The CDR3 bases are TGTGCCAGCAGCTTAAGCCGAGCGGGAGATGAGAACATTCAGTACTTC. This sequence encodes CASSLSRAGDENIQYF.

This clonotype was counted only a few times. The CDR3 loop reads CASRDGLTGSNQPQHF. The DNA for the CDR3 is TGTGCCAGCAGGGATGGCCTAACGGGAAGCAATCAGCCCCAGCATTTT. The gene calls are TRBV2 and TRBJ1-5; D is unclear. The V end lost 6 bases, the J end lost 1 base, and 16 bases lay between the germline ends. The CDR3 is 16 amino acids. Germline CDR1 is SNHLY and CDR2 is FYNNEI.

This clonotype turned up a few times. The chain combines TRBV20-1 with TRBJ2-7; possibly TRBD2 for D (6 bases). CDR1 and CDR2 from the germline V gene are DFQATT and SNEGSKA (reference sequence). V was trimmed by 0 bases and J by 4 bases, leaving 13 bases between them. The CDR3 runs to 14 residues. CDR3 residues: CSAREDGGRYEQYF. CDR3 coding DNA: TGCAGTGCTAGAGAGGACGGGGGTCGTTACGAGCAGTACTTC.

This clonotype was counted many times. The chain uses TRBV12-3 or TRBV12-4 and TRBJ1-6, with 10 bases lining up with TRBD1. The CDR3 is 15 amino acids. V lost 5 bases, J lost 10 bases, and 8 bases stayed unmatched. The CDR3 bases are TGTGCCAGCAGTAGTCCCGGGACAGGGGACTCACCCCTCCACTTT. Translated, it gives CASSSPGTGDSPLHF.

The rearrangement joins TRBV27 to TRBJ1-5; 7 bases are a match to TRBD1. V shed 10 bases, J shed 11 bases, and the junction held 11 bases outside the gene matches. The V gene's germline CDR1 is MNHEY and CDR2 SMNVEV (reference sequence). The CDR3 runs 12 residues. The CDR3 loop is CAIPTYRGSQHF. CDR3 in DNA: TGTGCCATCCCGACGTACAGGGGTTCCCAGCATTTT.

This clonotype was observed a handful of times. CDR3 loop: CARGDSLSGANVLTF. CDR3 nucleotide sequence: TGCGCCAGGGGGGACAGCCTCTCTGGGGCCAACGTCCTGACTTTC. This chain connects TRBV10-1 to TRBJ2-6, with 7 positions matching TRBD1. The V gene's germline CDR1 is WNHNN and CDR2 SYGVQD (reference sequence). V shed 9 bases and J 0 bases; nucleotides not matched to a gene: 5. The CDR3 covers 15 residues.

On this clonotype itself: The conserved phenylalanine or tryptophan normally closing the CDR3 is absent here, so this likely arose from a read error. CDR3 protein: CASSPMGGADTQYL. CDR3 bases: TGTGCCAGCAGCCCCATGGGGGGGGCAGATACGCAGTATCTT. The rearrangement uses TRBV7-3 and TRBJ2-3; TRBD2 matches 7 bases. The length of the CDR3 is 14 residues. Germline loops: CDR1 SGHTA, CDR2 FQGTGA. V gave up 5 bases and J gave up 4 bases; unmatched junction bases: 6.

Ten or more counts support this clonotype. V is TRBV28 and J is TRBJ1-1, with 8 bases fitting TRBD1. V lost 6 bases, J lost 1 base, and 10 bases stayed unmatched. The CDR3 is made up of 16 amino acids. CDR1 is MDHEN and CDR2 is SYDVKM in the germline V gene. CDR3 sequence (DNA): TGTGCCAGCAGCCCCTATCCGGGACAGGAGAACACTGAAGCTTTCTTT. Its translation is CASSPYPGQENTEAFF.

The table lists this clonotype with a few counts. CDR3 coding DNA: TGTGCCAGCAGCGAGCCGGGACAGGGGGCGGAATATGGCTACACCTTC. Its protein product is CASSEPGQGAEYGYTF. The V call is TRBV6-1, the J call TRBJ1-2, with TRBD1 identical over 12 bases. This CDR3 has 16 amino acids. Trimming removed 6 bases from V and 5 bases from J; junction bases left unmatched: 10. Germline V gene lookup returns CDR1 MNHNS and CDR2 SASEGT.

This clonotype was recorded at least ten times. The chain recombines TRBV12-3 or TRBV12-4 with TRBJ1-2, with 7 bases aligning to TRBD1. The CDR3 is 12 residues long. The junction had 5 bases not matched to a gene; V was cut back by 5 bases and J by 8 bases. The chain's CDR3 is CASSPGQDGYTF. CDR3 coding DNA: TGTGCCAGCAGTCCAGGACAGGACGGCTACACCTTC.